This TCR beta chain appears in the sequencing data of a study of cytomegalovirus exposure and HLA in healthy donors. Study overall: The 120 validation repertoires, a later analysis reported, used the same platform as the roughly 660 repertoires from the first cohort. Study-level results: Published work reported that the classifier diagnosed cytomegalovirus status with high specificity and sensitivity. In the approximately 120 validation repertoires, a later analysis found that first-cohort TCR clusters tended to co-occur.

Deletions cut 6 bases from V and 7 bases from J, with 13 bases between. The CDR3 is made up of 13 amino acids. In germline, CDR1 is MNHNY, CDR2 SVGAGI (reference sequence). The data were produced by immunoSEQ multiplex PCR, yet TCRdb's version contains in-frame clones alone and is incomplete. The table lists 55,000 to 75,000 clones, 90% to 95% of them singletons. Turning to this clone: What it binds is unknown.

The donors belonged to the approximately 120-subject validation cohort, separate from the roughly 700-subject first cohort. The chain uses TRBV6-6 and TRBJ1-5; the D is unclear. Input material: PBMCs. This clonotype originated in a man aged 18 to 29 in good health and CMV-seropositive. The CDR3 loop is CASSRSPGQPQHF. The CDR3 DNA is TGTGCCAGCAGCCGCTCGCCGGGGCAGCCCCAGCATTTT.